This T cell receptor (beta chain) is drawn from a study of regulatory T cells in long-lasting Graves disease. V lost 6 bases to trimming and J lost 3 bases, with 12 bases between them. Germline V gives CDR1 DFQATT, CDR2 SNEGSKA (reference sequence). The CDR3 has 12 amino acids. Comments on this clonotype: No antigen is known for it.

iRepertoire HTBI primers and Arm-PCR of CDR3 regions built TCR beta libraries. TCRdb re-called the multiplex PCR reads with MiXCR, one entry per CDR3 protein. This sample yields some 330,000 distinct CDR3 sequences, of which less than 30% are seen a single time; around 30% belongs to the top ten. Findings of the study overall: Persistent disease samples used TRBV28, TRBJ1-2 and TRBJ2-5 preferentially.

The time point was: persistent/refractory GD, antithyroid drugs over 5 years with positive TRAb. PBMC-derived RNA was used for the TCR library. Graves' disease diagnosis relied on American Thyroid Association guidelines. The starting material was peripheral blood mononuclear cells (PBMCs), obtained when the disease was refractory, from a patient treated with antithyroid drugs. The chain is built from TRBV20-1 and TRBJ2-7; D unresolved. The source is a woman in her forties with Graves disease. The CDR3 bases are TGCAGTGCAACCGGGCCCCACTACGAGCAGTACTTC. Translation gives CSATGPHYEQYF.